A selection of T cell receptor beta chains follows, all from one sample in a study of shared clonotypes between healthy human individuals. The repertoire was sequenced with immunoSEQ multiplex PCR; TCRdb's copy has only in-frame clones and lacks some. Among some 1,100,000 clones listed, about 84% were seen once. The sequenced sample consisted of memory CD4+ T cells from PBMCs. These receptors all come from a man aged 18 to 30 in good health. Some clones in this sample may be carry-over from other donors' samples. Each CDR3 is given with its conserved first and last residue.

19	TRBV9	TRBJ1-3	CASSGGTGGFMRSGNTIYF
14	TRBV29-1	TRBJ1-1	CSVHKEVMNTEAFF
18	TRBV9	TRBJ1-3	CASSVYERQGISGNTIYF
13	TRBV19	TRBJ1-3	CASSMAAGNTIYF
15	TRBV5-5	TRBJ2-2	CASTYMTGYTGELFF
19	TRBV12-1	TRBJ2-2	CASSFAGLAKGANTGELFF
19	TRBV7-9	TRBJ2-3	CASSLAIRTTQTLADTQYF
14	TRBV5-1	TRBJ2-3	CASRDSGSTDTQYF
15	TRBV6-6	TRBJ2-7	CASSYSSQGHGEQYF
15	TRBV18	TRBJ1-5	CASSPSAGSGWPQHF
15	TRBV6-6	TRBJ1-3	CASSTSGLSGNTIYF
15	TRBV7-9	TRBJ2-5	CASSLDGRAGETQYF
12	TRBV7-3	TRBJ1-1	CASSLEYGEAFF
15	TRBV5-1	TRBJ1-4	CASSFSGTGNEKLFF
15	TRBV2	TRBJ2-3	CASRGGLAGGDTQYF
16	TRBV11-2	TRBJ1-3	CASSLDSGGSGNTIYF
17	TRBV7-9	TRBJ2-7	CASSSWGGTGRADEQYF
15	TRBV28	TRBJ1-5	CASSRTGFGNQPQHF